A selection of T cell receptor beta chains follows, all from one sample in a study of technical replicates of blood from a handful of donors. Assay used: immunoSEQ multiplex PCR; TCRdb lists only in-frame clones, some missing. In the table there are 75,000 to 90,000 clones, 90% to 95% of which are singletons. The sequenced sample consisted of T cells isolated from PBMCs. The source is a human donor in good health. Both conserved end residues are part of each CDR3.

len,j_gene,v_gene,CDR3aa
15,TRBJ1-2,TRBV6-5,CASRREDMPLYGYTF
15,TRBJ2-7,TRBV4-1,CASSQDELRGYEQYF
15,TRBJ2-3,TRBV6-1,CASSEAGGFADTQYF
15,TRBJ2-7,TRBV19,CASSPRGEGLDEQYF
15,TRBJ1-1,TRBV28,CASNDRRGHVVEAFF
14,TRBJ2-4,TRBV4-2,CASSQGLAKNIQYF
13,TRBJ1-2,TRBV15,CASARSREGGYTF
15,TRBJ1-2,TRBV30,CAWSVGTGRRNGYTF
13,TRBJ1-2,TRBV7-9,CASNDWTGGGYTF
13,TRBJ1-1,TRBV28,CASRPDGYTEAFF
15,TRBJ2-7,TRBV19,CASSIVDREGYEQYF
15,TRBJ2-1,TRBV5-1,CASSLEGLASNEQFF
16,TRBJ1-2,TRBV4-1,CASSQGEGTGGYGYTF
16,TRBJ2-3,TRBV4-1,CASSQVRGLYTDTQYF
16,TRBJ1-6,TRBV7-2,CASSPTPSSYNSPLHF
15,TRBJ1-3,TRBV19,CASSTPRVSGNTIYF
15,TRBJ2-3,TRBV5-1,CASSPGTGITDTQYF
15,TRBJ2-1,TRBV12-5,CASGLVTGGSYEQFF
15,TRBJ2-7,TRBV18,CASSPLGQGAEEQYF
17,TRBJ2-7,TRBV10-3,CAISEGTSPSLSYEQYF
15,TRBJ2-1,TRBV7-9,CASSIGLAANNEQFF
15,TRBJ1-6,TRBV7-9,CASSPRSQGNSPLHF
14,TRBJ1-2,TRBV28,CASSFLTGQNGYTF
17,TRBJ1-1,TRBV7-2,CASSCFFPLSDCTEAFF
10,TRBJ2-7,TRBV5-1,CARESGDVYF
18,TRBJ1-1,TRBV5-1,CASSLGPGQGHMNTEAFF
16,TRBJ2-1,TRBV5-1,CASSPLAGGSHNEQFF
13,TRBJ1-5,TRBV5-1,CASSQQGDQPQHF
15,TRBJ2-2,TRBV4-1,CASSPQIAGTGELFF
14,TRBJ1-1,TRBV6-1,CASSLRGSETKAFF
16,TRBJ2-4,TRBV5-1,CASSIGQGVAKNIQYF
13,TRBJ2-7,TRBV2,CASRRDRESEQYF
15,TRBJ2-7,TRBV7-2,CASSITSGASYEQYF
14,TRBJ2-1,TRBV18,CASSPASSYNEQFF
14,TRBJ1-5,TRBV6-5,CASRPGGRVQPQHF
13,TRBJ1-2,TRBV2,CASSGGGHYGYTF
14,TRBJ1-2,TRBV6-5,CASSYRDRVHGYTF
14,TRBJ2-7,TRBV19,CASSLGAGDYEQYF
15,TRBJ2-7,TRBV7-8,CASSRLPGQGSEQYF
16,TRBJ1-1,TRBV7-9,CASSSGQGALLNEAFF
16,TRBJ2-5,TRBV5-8,CASSTRLEAVVVTQYF
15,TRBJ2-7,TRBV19,CASSIGGGPTYEQYF
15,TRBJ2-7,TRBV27,CASSLGAGASYEQYF
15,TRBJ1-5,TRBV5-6,CASSLRDSWIQPQHF
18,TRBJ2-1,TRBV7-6,CASSSLFIARREGTEQFF
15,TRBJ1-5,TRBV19,CASSIEPQGVQPQHF
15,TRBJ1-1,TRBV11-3,CASSPPGSLNTEAFF
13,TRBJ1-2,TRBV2,CASSEETGDGYTF
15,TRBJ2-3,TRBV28,CASTGLAGALDTQYF
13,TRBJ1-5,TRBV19,CASSWTGNQPQHF
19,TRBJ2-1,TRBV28,CASSLRLASGRGIYNEQFF
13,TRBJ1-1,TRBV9,CASSSRQNTEAFF
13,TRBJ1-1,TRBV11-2,CASSPRQDTEAFF